These T cell receptor beta chains were read from a single sample in a study of blood T cell repertoires in COVID-19. Here immunoSEQ multiplex PCR was the method, and the copy in TCRdb shows in-frame clones only, minus some. The sample consists of some 120,000 clones, around three quarters of them appearing once. The sequenced material came from peripheral blood. These receptors were taken from a human donor in a cohort sampled during active COVID-19. The CDR3 runs from the conserved cysteine through the conserved F or W.

V gene	CDR3 protein
TRBV6-2/TRBV6-3	CASSYEQGGNQPQHF
TRBV30	CAWGLQGIEKLFF
TRBV24-1	CATSDLGYEQFF
TRBV5-4	CASREQGVDGYTF
TRBV27	CASRQGGKLFF
TRBV30	CAWRSRGTGYNQPQHF
TRBV5-1	CASSSPGQVYEQYF
TRBV4-1	CPRSRQENSPLHF
TRBV19	CASSIAGLNTEAFF
TRBV6-5	CASRMTGAARPQHF
TRBV2	CASIRLPGTGSVSEQYF
TRBV28	CASREGLETQYF
TRBV7-9	CASSLSGNEQFF
TRBV7-9	CASSRPASGGTDTQYF
TRBV19	CASSIDYRGEQYF
TRBV6-4	CASSEDRGGVGEAFF
TRBV2	CASSQLAGGGDTQYF